The 26 T cell receptor beta chains given below trace back to one sample, sequenced in a study of radiotherapy plus CTLA-4 blockade in lung cancer. The assay was immunoSEQ multiplex PCR, and TCRdb's table has in-frame clones only and misses some. The table records roughly 130,000 clones, 70% to 90% of them present only once. The source was peripheral blood, collected from a patient treated with radiotherapy plus ipilimumab. These receptors were collected from a human donor with non-small cell lung cancer that progressed on radiotherapy plus ipilimumab.

This chain connects TRBV6-5 to TRBJ1-4; D remains ambiguous. Trimming took 0 bases from V and 5 from J, leaving 4 bases between them. The CDR3 has 13 residues. Per germline, CDR1 MNHEY and CDR2 SVGAGI. The CDR3 is CASSYSKNEKLFF. For the CDR3, the DNA is TGTGCCAGCAGTTACTCGAAGAATGAAAAACTGTTTTTT.

The chain carries TRBV9 and TRBJ1-2; tentatively, D is TRBD1 (6 bases). CDR1 and CDR2 (germline): SGDLS, YYNGEE. Trimming took off 3 bases at V and 7 bases at J, with 10 bases between the two ends. The CDR3 is 12 residues long. CDR3 region: CASSGGGRGYTF. The CDR3 DNA follows: TGTGCCAGCAGCGGAGGGGGACGTGGCTACACCTTC. The full variable domain, its missing parts supplied by reference TRBV9 and TRBJ1-2, is DSGVTQTPKHLITATGQRVTLRCSPRSGDLSVYWYQQSLDQGLQFLIQYYNGEERAKGNILERFSAQQFPDLHSELNLSSLELGDSALYFCASSGGGRGYTFGSGTRLTVV.

V is TRBV11-3 and J is TRBJ2-7; TRBD2 matches at 13 bases. The CDR3 has 16 amino acids. The V and J ends lost 4 bases and 6 bases, in that order; junction bases with no gene match: 9. Per the germline V gene, CDR1 is SGHNT and CDR2 is YENEEA. CDR3 in amino acids: CASSSLGLAGVIEQYF. The DNA for the CDR3 is TGTGCCAGCAGCTCGCTCGGACTAGCGGGAGTAATCGAGCAGTACTTC.

The chain recombines TRBV28 with TRBJ1-3; D is undetermined. The CDR3 runs 15 residues. CDR1 MDHEN and CDR2 SYDVKM come from the germline V gene. The V end lost 3 bases, the J end lost 0 bases, and 9 bases lay between the germline ends. The CDR3: CASSFGETSGNTIYF. CDR3 sequence (DNA): TGTGCCAGCAGTTTTGGGGAAACCTCTGGAAACACCATATATTTT.

This clone occurred once. The chain uses TRBV6-1 and TRBJ1-1; D remains ambiguous. Germline lookup yields CDR1 MNHNS and CDR2 SASEGT. The CDR3 consists of 11 residues. Trimming shortened V by 11 bases and J by 3 bases, and 10 bases separated the two germline ends. The CDR3 DNA follows: TGTGCCGGGTTTTCGGACACTGAAGCTTTCTTT. Translation gives CAGFSDTEAFF.

The V gene is TRBV18, the J gene TRBJ1-4, with 9 nucleotides matching TRBD1. The V gene end was trimmed by 3 bases and the J gene end by 7 bases; junction bases not matched to a gene: 9. The CDR3 totals 16 residues. Germline CDR1 reads KGHSH; CDR2 reads LQKENI. CDR3 nucleotide sequence: TGTGCCAGCTCACCCGGGACAGGGATTGTAGGTGAAAAACTGTTTTTT. This translates into CASSPGTGIVGEKLFF.

To note about this clone: The junction differs from germline at one of its ends, possibly a read error. The chain is built from TRBV5-6 and TRBJ1-2; D may be TRBD1 (5 bases). Looked up from germline, CDR1 is SGHDT and CDR2 is YYEEEE. The CDR3 length is 16 residues. The CDR3, as DNA: TGTGCCAGCAGCCCGGACCGGGGCAGAAGGAACTATGGCGACACCTTC. This gives the protein CASSPDRGRRNYGDTF.

The chain combines TRBV5-1 with TRBJ2-2; the D gene is possibly TRBD1 (6 bases). In germline, CDR1 is SGHRS, CDR2 YFSETQ. The CDR3 has 14 amino acids. The V end lost 2 bases, the J end lost 7 bases, and 12 bases lay between the germline ends. This chain's CDR3 is CASSLDRNIGELFF. CDR3 DNA: TGCGCCAGCAGCTTAGACAGGAATATCGGGGAGCTGTTTTTT.

The chain has TRBV15 and TRBJ2-3; 12 nucleotides align to TRBD1. V lost 8 bases, J lost 6 bases, and 9 bases stayed unmatched. Germline loops: CDR1 LNHNV, CDR2 YYDKDF (reference sequence). The CDR3 has 15 residues. This CDR3 is CATRAGDRGLDTQYF. In nucleotides, the CDR3 is TGTGCCACCCGTGCTGGGGACAGGGGGCTGGATACGCAGTATTTT.

The table lists this clone with a few counts. This chain joins TRBV6-6 and TRBJ1-4; D remains unclear. Germline V gene sequence: CDR1 MNHNY, CDR2 SVGAGI (reference sequence). Between the trimmed V and J ends, which lost 6 bases and 6 bases, there was a span of 11 bases. This CDR3 spans 13 amino acids. The CDR3 DNA reads as TGTGCCAGCAGGGGTCGGGGATATGAAAAACTGTTTTTT. Translating gives CASRGRGYEKLFF.

The genes are TRBV5-5 and TRBJ2-7; TRBD1 matches at 7 bases. The CDR3 is 15 residues long. V gave up 2 bases and J gave up 4 bases; unmatched junction bases: 9. CDR1 SGHKS and CDR2 YYEKEE come from the germline V gene (reference sequence). This chain's CDR3 is CASSLGDRVLYEQYF. Here the CDR3 DNA reads TGTGCCAGCAGCTTAGGCGACAGGGTCTTATACGAGCAGTACTTC.

The chain links TRBV15 to TRBJ1-5, with 8 bases fitting TRBD1. This CDR3 is built from 15 residues. The germline V gene encodes CDR1 LNHNV and CDR2 YYDKDF (reference sequence). The J segment lost 10 bases and the V segment lost 2 bases, leaving 10 bases of the junction unmatched. This CDR3 is CATSRWTGTISPQHF. The CDR3, as DNA: TGTGCCACCAGCAGATGGACAGGGACAATCAGCCCCCAGCATTTT.

This rearrangement joins TRBV29-1 to TRBJ1-1; weak D call: TRBD1 (5 bases). Germline lookup yields CDR1 SQVTM and CDR2 ANQGSEA. V lost 7 bases to trimming and J lost 0 bases, with 6 bases between them. There are 11 residues in the CDR3. Here the CDR3 DNA reads TGCAGCGGAGGGGTGAACACTGAAGCTTTCTTT. Translating gives CSGGVNTEAFF.

The chain carries TRBV5-8 and TRBJ1-5, with D possibly being TRBD1 (5 bases). The CDR3 loop spans 14 amino acids. From germline, CDR1 is SGHTS and CDR2 YDEGEE. Trimming took off 1 base at V and 4 bases at J, with 9 bases between the two ends. The CDR3 DNA reads as TGTGCCAGCAGCTTGTGGGAGGGGAATCAGCCCCAGCATTTT. It specifies CASSLWEGNQPQHF.

The J gene is TRBJ2-5, the V gene TRBV18, with D hard to call. CDR3 length: 15 residues. The germline V gene encodes CDR1 KGHSH and CDR2 LQKENI. Trimming removed 2 bases from V and 2 bases from J, with 12 bases in between. Here the CDR3 reads CASSPRQQRQETQYF. The DNA of the CDR3 is TGTGCCAGCTCACCAAGGCAACAGCGTCAAGAGACCCAGTACTTC.

This sequence joins TRBV19 and TRBJ2-5; 7 nucleotides align to TRBD2. The CDR3 is made up of 15 amino acids. The ends lost 6 bases at V and 4 bases at J; junction bases unmatched: 11. CDR1 and CDR2 (germline): LNHDA, SQIVND (reference sequence). CDR3: CASSFSAGVRETQYF. In nucleotides, the CDR3 is TGTGCCAGTAGCTTTTCGGCGGGAGTAAGAGAGACCCAGTACTTC.

V is TRBV19 and J is TRBJ2-7; D unclear. With 5 bases removed from V and 5 bases from J, the gap between germline ends came to 16 bases. This CDR3 contains 14 residues. Germline loops: CDR1 LNHDA, CDR2 SQIVND (reference sequence). For the CDR3, the DNA is TGTGCCAGTAGTCCCCGTTTAGCTGTCCACGAGCAGTACTTC. Its protein is CASSPRLAVHEQYF.

The chain employs TRBV6-1 and TRBJ2-7; D possibly uses TRBD1 or TRBD2 (5 bases each). V lost 5 bases and J lost 10, with 21 bases in between. Germline CDR1 reads MNHNS; CDR2 reads SASEGT. The CDR3 has 14 residues. CDR3: CASSPYHYFRDQYF. In DNA, the CDR3 is TGTGCCAGCAGTCCTTATCACTATTTCCGGGACCAGTACTTC.

Remarks on this clone: The sample holds other DNA sequences that translate to the same CDR3. The chain uses TRBV6-6 and TRBJ2-3; 7 bases fit TRBD1. From germline, CDR1 is MNHNY and CDR2 SVGAGI (reference sequence). The V gene end was trimmed by 2 bases and the J gene end by 0 bases; junction bases not matched to a gene: 2. This CDR3 comprises 15 residues. The CDR3 region has the DNA TGTGCCAGCAGTTACGGGACAGCTAGCACAGATACGCAGTATTTT. Translating it yields CASSYGTASTDTQYF.

Only one count was recorded for this clone. V gene TRBV11-2 combines with J gene TRBJ2-2; D gene unclear. With 6 bases removed from V and 6 bases from J, the gap between germline ends came to 14 bases. Per germline, CDR1 SGHAT and CDR2 FQNNGV. The CDR3 has 14 residues. The CDR3 DNA reads as TGTGCCAGCAGGACGCTAGTTAAGTCCGGGGAGCTGTTTTTT. It yields the protein CASRTLVKSGELFF.

J is TRBJ1-2 and V is TRBV6-6; possible D gene TRBD1, 6 bases. The ends were cut back, 6 bases at V and 4 bases at J, with 18 bases in the middle. CDR1 and CDR2 (germline): MNHNY, SVGAGI (reference sequence). The CDR3 is made up of 15 amino acids. The CDR3 protein is CASSPRGRPGYGYTF. Here the CDR3 DNA reads TGTGCCAGCAGCCCCAGGGGCAGGCCCGGCTATGGCTACACCTTC.

The rearrangement links TRBV11-2 to TRBJ1-4, with 9 bases matching TRBD1. CDR1 is SGHAT and CDR2 is FQNNGV in the germline V gene. V was pared by 4 bases and J by 6 bases, with 3 bases of the junction left unmatched. There are 14 residues in the CDR3. The CDR3 loop is CASSYGTGYEKLFF. DNA of the CDR3: TGTGCCAGCAGCTACGGGACAGGGTATGAAAAACTGTTTTTT.

CDR3 protein: CASSETGALSSYNEQFF. The CDR3 DNA follows: TGCGCCAGCAGCGAGACAGGGGCCCTAAGCTCCTACAATGAGCAGTTCTTC. This chain connects TRBV5-1 to TRBJ2-1; TRBD1 matches 8 bases. The germline V gene encodes CDR1 SGHRS and CDR2 YFSETQ. J lost 0 bases, V lost 4 bases, and 9 bases had no gene match. This CDR3 region has 17 residues.

The rearrangement uses TRBV29-1 and TRBJ2-5, with D possibly being TRBD1 (6 bases). Germline V gene lookup returns CDR1 SQVTM and CDR2 ANQGSEA. Trimming removed 6 bases from V and 5 bases from J, with 16 bases in between. The length of the CDR3 is 13 residues. CDR3 bases: TGCAGCGTCCGGGACACCGGCAAGGAGACCCAGTACTTC. As protein: CSVRDTGKETQYF.

This chain uses TRBV30 with TRBJ1-3; D not certain. This CDR3 is 19 amino acids long. The V gene's germline CDR1 is GTSNPN and CDR2 SVGIG (reference sequence). V lost 1 base to trimming and J lost 3 bases, with 25 bases between them. The DNA for the CDR3 is TGTGCCTGGAGTGGGCGGCCCCTTTTCGGAGAATTTCATGGAAACACCATATATTTT. This codes for CAWSGRPLFGEFHGNTIYF.

The chain has TRBV30 and TRBJ2-5, with D possibly being TRBD1 (5 bases). The CDR3 sequence is 13 residues long. Germline V gene data show CDR1 as GTSNPN and CDR2 as SVGIG (reference sequence). With 2 bases removed from V and 5 bases from J, the gap between germline ends came to 12 bases. The CDR3 spells CAWSLDNGETQYF. CDR3 DNA: TGTGCCTGGAGTTTGGACAATGGGGAGACCCAGTACTTC.